These 24 T cell receptor beta chains were sequenced from one sample in a study of vaccination and CD4 T cells after COVID-19. Sequence data for DNA of cultured CD4+ T cells were generated by the Oncomine TCR Beta short-read assay. TCRdb independently ran MiXCR on the PCR reads; one entry per CDR3 protein. This table has over 15,000 distinct CDR3 sequences, 42% appearing once. Their antigens remain unidentified. Noted treatment: roughly 10-day PBMC culture with coronavirus spike peptide pools or control peptides (ViraFEST assay). What was sequenced was cultured CD4+ T cells from blood. The receptors originated from a human donor with COVID-19.

The chain recombines TRBV20-1 with TRBJ2-7; 7 positions agree with TRBD1. From germline, CDR1 is DFQATT and CDR2 SNEGSKA (reference sequence). V lost 6 bases and J lost 6; bases outside the gene matches: 14. The CDR3 spans 14 residues. The DNA of the CDR3 is TGCAGTGCCGCCCGAGACAGGGAATCGTCCGAGCAGTACTTC. Translating gives CSAARDRESSEQYF.

CDR3 protein: CASSSTDRLQETQYF. In DNA form, the CDR3 reads TGCGCCAGCAGCTCGACCGACAGACTCCAAGAGACCCAGTACTTC. The J gene is TRBJ2-5, the V gene TRBV5-1; weak D call: TRBD1 (5 bases). Germline V gene data show CDR1 as SGHRS and CDR2 as YFSETQ. Deletions cut 3 bases from V and 1 base from J, with 13 bases between. The CDR3 length is 15 residues.

The rearrangement links TRBV6-1 to TRBJ1-5, with a weak D call TRBD1 (6 bases). Germline CDR1 and CDR2: MNHNS and SASEGT. The V and J ends lost 3 bases and 7 bases respectively, with 13 bases between them. The CDR3 extends over 14 amino acids. CDR3 nucleotides: TGTGCCAGCAGTGACCAGGGGCGAGAGCAGCCCCAGCATTTT. It codes for CASSDQGREQPQHF.

The V and J genes are TRBV2 and TRBJ2-7, with 8 bases that match TRBD1. V shed 6 bases, J shed 0 bases, and the junction held 4 bases outside the gene matches. Germline assignment: CDR1 SNHLY and CDR2 FYNNEI. This CDR3 has 14 residues. The CDR3 sequence is CASRVGQVSYEQYF. For the CDR3, the DNA is TGTGCCAGCAGGGTGGGACAGGTCTCCTACGAGCAGTACTTC.

CDR3 bases: TGTGCCAGCAGCTTAGCCCAGGGGGCAAAAGGGGAGCTGTTTTTT. This sequence encodes CASSLAQGAKGELFF. The chain recombines TRBV11-3 with TRBJ2-2; 8 bases agree with TRBD1. V shed 1 base, J shed 8 bases, and the junction held 6 bases outside the gene matches. Germline V gene lookup returns CDR1 SGHNT and CDR2 YENEEA. The CDR3 consists of 15 residues.

This chain uses TRBV11-1 with TRBJ2-7; D remains unclear. The germline CDR1 and CDR2 sequences are SGHAT and FQDESV (reference sequence). With 2 bases removed from V and 3 bases from J, the gap between germline ends came to 8 bases. The CDR3 has 13 amino acids. The CDR3 coding sequence is TGTGCCAGCAGCTTACCACCGGGCTACGAGCAGTACTTC. It translates to CASSLPPGYEQYF. Supplemented by reference TRBV11-1 and TRBJ2-7, the full variable domain reads EAEVAQSPRYKITEKSQAVAFWCDPISGHATLYWYRQILGQGPELLVQFQDESVVDDSQLPKDRFSAERLKGVDSTLKIQPAELGDSAMYLCASSLPPGYEQYFGPGTRLTVT.

The chain joins TRBV5-1 to TRBJ2-5, with 9 bases fitting TRBD1. The CDR3 has 15 amino acids. Unmatched junction bases numbered 4, after V lost 2 bases and J lost 2 bases. Germline V CDR1 and CDR2: SGHRS, YFSETQ. CDR3 sequence reads: CASSFTGGQQETQYF. The CDR3 coding sequence is TGCGCCAGCAGCTTCACAGGGGGCCAACAAGAGACCCAGTACTTC.

V usage is TRBV7-9 and J usage is TRBJ1-3; perhaps TRBD1 as D (5 bases). CDR1 and CDR2 (germline): SEHNR, FQNEAQ (reference sequence). The V end was cut by 5 bases, the J end by 9 bases, with 20 bases between. The CDR3 has 15 amino acids. Here the CDR3 DNA reads TGTGCCAGCAGCCGCTACCGGGGACCGGGCGGCACCATATATTTT. This translates into CASSRYRGPGGTIYF.

V gene TRBV10-3 combines with J gene TRBJ2-2; tentatively, D is TRBD2 (6 bases). Germline CDR1 reads ENHRY; CDR2 reads SYGVKD. This CDR3 has 15 residues. Trimming left V 0 bases short and J 4 bases short, with 9 bases between. CDR3 coding DNA: TGTGCCATCAGTGAGTCGGTGGGGGGCACCGGGGAGCTGTTTTTT. It translates to CAISESVGGTGELFF.

This rearrangement joins TRBV20-1 to TRBJ2-7, with D tentatively TRBD2 (5 bases). This CDR3 spans 14 amino acids. Germline CDR1 DFQATT, CDR2 SNEGSKA (reference sequence). V shed 5 bases and J shed 3 bases, with 17 bases lying between them. DNA of the CDR3: TGCAGTGCTCGCTCTAACAGAGCGGACTACGAGCAGTACTTC. Amino acids: CSARSNRADYEQYF.

This rearrangement joins TRBV12-3 or TRBV12-4 to TRBJ2-7; D ambiguous. With 2 bases removed from V and 2 bases from J, the gap between germline ends came to 10 bases. This CDR3 is built from 14 residues. CDR3 DNA sequence: TGTGCCAGCAGTTTAATGCCTGAAACCTACGAGCAGTACTTC. Protein sequence: CASSLMPETYEQYF.

The chain couples TRBV12-3 or TRBV12-4 to TRBJ2-3; 12 nucleotides agree with TRBD2. The CDR3 length is 16 residues. V trimming: 7 bases; J trimming: 7 bases; junction bases outside the gene matches: 12. CDR3 sequence reads: CASTEGASGGAYTQYF. The CDR3 nucleotides read TGTGCCAGCACCGAGGGGGCTAGCGGGGGGGCGTATACGCAGTATTTT.

This chain joins TRBV14 and TRBJ2-5; the D gene could be TRBD1 or TRBD2 (5 bases each). The CDR3 sequence is 15 residues long. Germline assignment: CDR1 SGHDN and CDR2 FVKESK. Trimming shortened V by 3 bases and J by 2 bases, and 13 bases separated the two germline ends. The CDR3 loop is CASSQDWGPQETQYF. The DNA of the CDR3 is TGTGCCAGCAGCCAGGACTGGGGCCCGCAAGAGACCCAGTACTTC.

This clonotype was found a few times. This sequence joins TRBV5-1 and TRBJ1-1; D possibly corresponds to TRBD1 (6 bases). CDR3 length: 15 amino acids. Between the trimmed V and J ends, which lost 1 base and 1 base, there was a span of 11 bases. Germline lookup yields CDR1 SGHRS and CDR2 YFSETQ. CDR3 region: CASSLLGQSNTEAFF. CDR3 bases: TGCGCCAGCAGCTTGTTAGGACAGTCGAACACTGAAGCTTTCTTT.

The rearrangement uses TRBV6-2 or TRBV6-3 and TRBJ1-6; 11 bases line up with TRBD1. The CDR3 is made up of 15 amino acids. Losses at the gene ends were 4 bases for V and 7 bases for J; bases not matched to a gene: 3. Germline assignment: CDR1 MNHEY and CDR2 SVGEGT. The CDR3: CASSLGTGGNSPLHF. DNA for the CDR3: TGTGCCAGCAGTTTGGGGACAGGGGGAAATTCACCCCTCCACTTT.

The chain joins TRBV27 to TRBJ2-2; D uncertain. V lost 5 bases and J 6 bases, leaving 10 bases between the germline ends. This CDR3 is 13 amino acids long. Germline V gene lookup returns CDR1 MNHEY and CDR2 SMNVEV (reference sequence). CDR3 bases: TGTGCCAGCAGTCTAGGCTCGGCCGGGGAGCTGTTTTTT. This codes for CASSLGSAGELFF.

The chain links TRBV30 to TRBJ1-1; the D is unclear. Per the germline V gene, CDR1 is GTSNPN and CDR2 is SVGIG (reference sequence). This CDR3 comprises 13 residues. Trimming left V 0 bases short and J 1 base short, with 6 bases between. CDR3 nucleotides: TGTGCCTGGAGTGTACGACAGAACACTGAAGCTTTCTTT. Encoded protein: CAWSVRQNTEAFF.

The chain combines TRBV20-1 with TRBJ1-6, with D tentatively TRBD1 (6 bases). V dropped 2 bases and J dropped 4 bases, with 12 bases sitting between them. Germline-derived CDR1 and CDR2 are DFQATT and SNEGSKA (reference sequence). The CDR3 runs 15 residues. The CDR3, as DNA: TGCAGTGCTAGAAGGGGGGTTGGGTATAATTCACCCCTCCACTTT. Amino acid sequence: CSARRGVGYNSPLHF.

This clonotype was observed a few times. The gene calls are TRBV2 and TRBJ1-6, with unresolved D. The germline V and J ends were trimmed by 4 bases and 7 bases, with 14 bases remaining between them. Looked up from germline, CDR1 is SNHLY and CDR2 is FYNNEI. There are 15 residues in the CDR3. CDR3 bases: TGTGCCAGCAGTGTGTTCGACCCCGAGAATTCACCCCTCCACTTT. Protein sequence: CASSVFDPENSPLHF.

The rearrangement joins TRBV5-5 to TRBJ2-3, with 14 bases aligning to TRBD2. V dropped 3 bases and J dropped 6; count of bases not matched to a gene: 18. CDR1 and CDR2 from the germline V gene are SGHKS and YYEKEE (reference sequence). This CDR3 is built from 20 residues. The CDR3: CASSWWAGGGTSGGRDTQYF. The CDR3 DNA reads TGTGCCAGCAGCTGGTGGGCAGGGGGCGGGACTAGCGGGGGCCGGGATACGCAGTATTTT.

The chain has TRBV6-1 and TRBJ1-2; 10 bases match TRBD1. Trimming removed 4 bases from V and 7 bases from J; junction bases left unmatched: 9. CDR3 length: 15 amino acids. Per the germline V gene, CDR1 is MNHNS and CDR2 is SASEGT. The CDR3 DNA is TGTGCCAGCAGTGCCCAGGGACAGGGGAAATTTGGCTACACCTTC. Protein sequence: CASSAQGQGKFGYTF.

The chain links TRBV27 to TRBJ2-5; D is unresolved. Germline lookup yields CDR1 MNHEY and CDR2 SMNVEV (reference sequence). The CDR3 contains 16 residues. Trimming removed 1 base at V and 4 bases at J, with 16 bases between. The CDR3 is CASSLFGFSSGETQYF. CDR3 DNA sequence: TGTGCCAGCAGTTTATTCGGGTTCAGTTCTGGAGAGACCCAGTACTTC.

The genes are TRBV5-1 and TRBJ2-5; D not certain. The V gene lost 0 bases and the J gene lost 5 bases, with 17 bases spanning the gap. Germline lookup yields CDR1 SGHRS and CDR2 YFSETQ. CDR3 length: 16 residues. The CDR3 region is CASSLGDGPLRETQYF. CDR3 in DNA: TGCGCCAGCAGCTTGGGAGACGGACCCCTTAGGGAGACCCAGTACTTC.

This clonotype was picked up a small number of times. The chain uses TRBV5-4 and TRBJ2-7; D is undetermined. V was pared by 1 base and J by 2 bases, with 7 bases between. The CDR3 consists of 13 residues. From germline, CDR1 is SGHNT and CDR2 YYREEE (reference sequence). As DNA, the CDR3 is TGTGCCAGCAGCTTGCCGCAGACCTACGAGCAGTACTTC. Translated: CASSLPQTYEQYF.